This TCR beta chain was documented in a study of cytomegalovirus exposure and HLA in healthy donors. The study, taken as a whole, reports: Both high specificity and high sensitivity reportedly marked the classifier's diagnosis of cytomegalovirus status. Later, an analysis found that TCR clusters from the first cohort tended to co-occur in the roughly 120 validation repertoires. Associated with cytomegalovirus, according to the listing, were 150 to 200 TCR beta chains.

Comments on this clone: Its antigen remains unidentified.

Some clones are missing from TCRdb's copy, which holds only in-frame ones; the method was immunoSEQ multiplex PCR. The data contain roughly 50,000 clones, roughly 90% of them seen just once; the ten biggest clones take up more than 8%. This CDR3 comprises 16 residues. The TCR originated in a woman in her late teens or twenties in good health and CMV-seropositive. The material sequenced was PBMCs. V and J are TRBV21-1 and TRBJ2-7; TRBD1, the table's D call, lacks a check against the DNA. TRBV21-1 is an annotated pseudogene. The CDR3 DNA follows: TGTGCCAGCAGCAAGGGGGACAGGACAGGGAAATCCGAGCAGTACTTC. Translated, it gives CASSKGDRTGKSEQYF.